The clone carrying this TCR beta chain was found many times. V trimming: 6 bases; J trimming: 6 bases; junction bases outside the gene matches: 7. The CDR3 is 15 amino acids. TCRdb reprocessed the RACE reads via MiXCR and lists one record per CDR3 protein. This table holds tens of thousands of distinct CDR3 sequences, over 9.5% found once. Time point indicated: pre-sensitization, week 0. Specified treatment: therapeutic diphenylcyclopropenone sensitization with weekly scalp DPC. The sample originates from a study of human T cells and chemical hapten exposure. The specimen comprised whole blood, sampled in connection with sensitization to the hapten diphenylcyclopropenone (DPC). The receptor comes from a woman aged 45-60 years with alopecia areata. Some clones in this sample may be carry-over from other donors' samples. The chain employs TRBV12-3 or TRBV12-4 and TRBJ2-3; 12 nucleotides align to TRBD2. As DNA, the CDR3 is TGTGCCAGCAGCCCTAGCGGGGGGGCAGGGGATACGCAGTATTTT. Protein product: CASSPSGGAGDTQYF.